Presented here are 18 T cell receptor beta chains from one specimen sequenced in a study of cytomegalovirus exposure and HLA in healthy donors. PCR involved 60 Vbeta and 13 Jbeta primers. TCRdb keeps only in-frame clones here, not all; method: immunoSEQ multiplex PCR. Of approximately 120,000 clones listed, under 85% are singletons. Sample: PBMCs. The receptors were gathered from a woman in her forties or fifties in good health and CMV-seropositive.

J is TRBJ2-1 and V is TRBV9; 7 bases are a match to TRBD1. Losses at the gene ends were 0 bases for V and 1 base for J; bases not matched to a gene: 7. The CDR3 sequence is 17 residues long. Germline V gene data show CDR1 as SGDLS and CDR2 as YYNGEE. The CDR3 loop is CASSVGGGRGSYNEQFF. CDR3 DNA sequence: TGTGCCAGCAGCGTAGGAGGAGGCAGGGGGTCCTACAATGAGCAGTTCTTC.

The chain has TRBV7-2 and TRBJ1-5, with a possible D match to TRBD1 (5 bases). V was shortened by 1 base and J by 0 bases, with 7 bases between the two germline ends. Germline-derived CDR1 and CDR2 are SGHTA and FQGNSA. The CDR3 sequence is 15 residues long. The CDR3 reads CASSLEGYSNQPQHF. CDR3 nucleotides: TGTGCCAGCAGCTTAGAGGGGTATAGCAATCAGCCCCAGCATTTT.

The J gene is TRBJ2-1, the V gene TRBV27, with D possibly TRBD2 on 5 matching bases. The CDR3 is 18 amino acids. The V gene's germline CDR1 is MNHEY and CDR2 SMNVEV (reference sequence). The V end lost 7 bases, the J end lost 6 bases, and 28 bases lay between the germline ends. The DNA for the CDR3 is TGTGCCAGCACCCCCTCGGGGAAATTCGGACGACTTATCAATGAGCAGTTCTTC. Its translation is CASTPSGKFGRLINEQFF.

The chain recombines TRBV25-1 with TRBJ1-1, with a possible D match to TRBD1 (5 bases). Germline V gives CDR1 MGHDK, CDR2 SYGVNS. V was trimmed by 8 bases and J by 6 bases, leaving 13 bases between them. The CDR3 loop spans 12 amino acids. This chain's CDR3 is CASRRGLAEAFF. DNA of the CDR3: TGTGCCAGCCGTAGGGGTTTGGCTGAAGCTTTCTTT. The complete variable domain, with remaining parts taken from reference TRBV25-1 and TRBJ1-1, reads EADIYQTPRYLVIGTGKKITLECSQTMGHDKMYWYQQDPGMELHLIHYSYGVNSTEKGDLSSESTVSRIRTEHFPLTLESARPSHTSQYLCASRRGLAEAFFGQGTRLTVV.

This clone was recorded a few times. CDR3: CASRGTRWDEQYF. The CDR3 DNA sequence: TGTGCCAGCAGGGGGACACGTTGGGACGAGCAGTACTTC. This chain uses TRBV2 with TRBJ2-7; maybe TRBD1 (6 bases). In germline, CDR1 is SNHLY, CDR2 FYNNEI. The V end was cut by 6 bases, the J end by 5 bases, with 14 bases between. The CDR3 runs to 13 residues.

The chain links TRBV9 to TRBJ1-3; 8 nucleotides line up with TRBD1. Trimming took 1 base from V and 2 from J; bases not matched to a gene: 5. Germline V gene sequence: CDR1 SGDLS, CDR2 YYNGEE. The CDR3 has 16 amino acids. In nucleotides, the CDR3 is TGTGCCAGCAGCGTAAGTCCGGACAGGGCTGGAAACACCATATATTTT. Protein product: CASSVSPDRAGNTIYF.

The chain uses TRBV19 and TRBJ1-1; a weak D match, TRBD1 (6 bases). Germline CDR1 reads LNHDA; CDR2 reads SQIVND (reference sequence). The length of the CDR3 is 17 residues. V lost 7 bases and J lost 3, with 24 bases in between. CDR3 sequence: CASTPGAGRSPYTEAFF. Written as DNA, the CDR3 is TGTGCCAGTACCCCAGGGGCTGGTCGATCACCCTACACTGAAGCTTTCTTT.

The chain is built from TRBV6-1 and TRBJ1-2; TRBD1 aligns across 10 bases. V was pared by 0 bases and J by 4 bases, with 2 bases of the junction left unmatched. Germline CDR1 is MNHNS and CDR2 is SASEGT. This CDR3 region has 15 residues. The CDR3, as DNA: TGTGCCAGCAGTGAAGCGGACAGGGGGGTCTATGGCTACACCTTC. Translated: CASSEADRGVYGYTF.

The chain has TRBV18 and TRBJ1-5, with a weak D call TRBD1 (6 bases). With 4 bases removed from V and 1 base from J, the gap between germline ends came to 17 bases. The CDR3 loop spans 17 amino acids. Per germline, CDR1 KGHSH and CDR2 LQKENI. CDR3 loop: CASSRDYREKSNQPQHF. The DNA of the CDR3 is TGTGCCAGCTCACGGGACTACAGGGAGAAGAGCAATCAGCCCCAGCATTTT.

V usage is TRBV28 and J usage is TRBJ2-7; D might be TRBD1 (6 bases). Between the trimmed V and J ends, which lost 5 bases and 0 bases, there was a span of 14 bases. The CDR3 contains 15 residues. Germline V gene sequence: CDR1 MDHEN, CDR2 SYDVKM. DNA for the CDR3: TGTGCCAGCAGTCCGTCCGGGACACGCTCCTACGAGCAGTACTTC. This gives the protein CASSPSGTRSYEQYF.

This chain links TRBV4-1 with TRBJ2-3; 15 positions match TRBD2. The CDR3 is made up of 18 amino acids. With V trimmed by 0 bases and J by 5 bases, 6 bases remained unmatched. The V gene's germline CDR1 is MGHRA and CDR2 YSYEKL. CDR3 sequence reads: CASSQDRTSGGARDTQYF. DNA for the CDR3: TGCGCCAGCAGCCAAGATAGGACTAGCGGGGGGGCCAGAGATACGCAGTATTTT.

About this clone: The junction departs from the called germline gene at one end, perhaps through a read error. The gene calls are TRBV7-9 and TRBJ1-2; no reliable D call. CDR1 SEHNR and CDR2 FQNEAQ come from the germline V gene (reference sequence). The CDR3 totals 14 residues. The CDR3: CASSLEGFFRRSIF. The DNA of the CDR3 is TGTGCCAGCAGCTTAGAAGGATTCTTCCGGAGATCAATCTTC.

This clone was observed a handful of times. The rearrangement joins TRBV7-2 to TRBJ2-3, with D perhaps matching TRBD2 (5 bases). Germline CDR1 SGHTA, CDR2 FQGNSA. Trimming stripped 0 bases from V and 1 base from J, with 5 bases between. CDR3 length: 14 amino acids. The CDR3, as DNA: TGTGCCAGCAGCTTAGCCGGGGGCACAGATACGCAGTATTTT. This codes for CASSLAGGTDTQYF.

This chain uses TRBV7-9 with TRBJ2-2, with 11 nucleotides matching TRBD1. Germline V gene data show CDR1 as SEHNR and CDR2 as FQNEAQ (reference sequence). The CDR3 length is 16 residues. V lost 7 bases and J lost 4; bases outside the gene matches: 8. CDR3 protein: CASTPLGTGGTGELFF. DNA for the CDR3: TGTGCCAGCACCCCACTCGGGACAGGGGGCACCGGGGAGCTGTTTTTT. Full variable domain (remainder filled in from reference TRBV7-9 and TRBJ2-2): DTGVSQNPRHKITKRGQNVTFRCDPISEHNRLYWYRQTLGQGPEFLTYFQNEAQLEKSRLLSDRFSAERPKGSFSTLEIQRTEQGDSAMYLCASTPLGTGGTGELFFGEGSRLTVL.

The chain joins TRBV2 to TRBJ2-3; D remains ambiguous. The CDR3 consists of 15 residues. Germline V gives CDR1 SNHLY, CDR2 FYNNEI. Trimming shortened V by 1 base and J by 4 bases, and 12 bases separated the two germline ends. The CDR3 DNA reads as TGTGCCAGCAGTGAAGGATTGGTCAGGTCAGATACGCAGTATTTT. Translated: CASSEGLVRSDTQYF.

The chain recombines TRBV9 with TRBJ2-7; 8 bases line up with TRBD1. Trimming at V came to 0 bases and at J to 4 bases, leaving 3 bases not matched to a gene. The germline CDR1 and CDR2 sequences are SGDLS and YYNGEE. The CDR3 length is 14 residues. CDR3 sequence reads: CASSVGDRGYEQYF. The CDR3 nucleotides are TGTGCCAGCAGCGTAGGAGACAGGGGTTACGAGCAGTACTTC.

CDR3 nucleotide sequence: TGTGCCAGCAGCCCAGGGACAGGGGTTTCTGGCTACACCTTC. Translation gives CASSPGTGVSGYTF. The chain employs TRBV9 and TRBJ1-2, with 10 bases aligning to TRBD1. The germline CDR1 and CDR2 sequences are SGDLS and YYNGEE. The CDR3 contains 14 residues. Germline trimming cut 4 bases from V and 7 bases from J; bases unmatched to any gene: 7.

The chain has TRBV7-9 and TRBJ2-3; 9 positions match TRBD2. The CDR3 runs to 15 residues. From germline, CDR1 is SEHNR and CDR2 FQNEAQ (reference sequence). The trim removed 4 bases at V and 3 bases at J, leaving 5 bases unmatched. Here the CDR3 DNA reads TGTGCCAGCAGCTCCAGCGGGGGGAGGACAGATACGCAGTATTTT. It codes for CASSSSGGRTDTQYF.